These 26 T cell receptor beta chains were sequenced from one sample in a study of cytomegalovirus exposure and HLA in healthy donors. PCR involved 60 Vbeta and 13 Jbeta primers. Some clones are missing from TCRdb's copy, which holds only in-frame ones; the method was immunoSEQ multiplex PCR. Among some 140,000 clones listed, 60% to 75% were seen once. The material sequenced was PBMCs. The source is a man aged 18-30 years in good health and CMV-seronegative.

The chain couples TRBV5-5 to TRBJ1-1, with 9 bases lining up with TRBD1. V gave up 3 bases and J gave up 3 bases; unmatched junction bases: 9. Germline V gene sequence: CDR1 SGHKS, CDR2 YYEKEE (reference sequence). The CDR3 spans 16 residues. This chain's CDR3 is CASSYGQGLGDTEAFF. DNA for the CDR3: TGTGCCAGCAGCTACGGACAGGGGTTAGGGGACACTGAAGCTTTCTTT.

V is TRBV5-4 and J is TRBJ2-5, with unresolved D. The V gene's germline CDR1 is SGHNT and CDR2 YYREEE (reference sequence). The CDR3 extends over 13 amino acids. Trimming removed 0 bases at V and 3 bases at J, with 6 bases between. This CDR3 reads CASSLVAEETQYF. For the CDR3, the DNA is TGTGCCAGCAGCTTGGTCGCGGAAGAGACCCAGTACTTC.

This chain links TRBV7-9 with TRBJ1-5, with D maybe TRBD1 (5 bases). The CDR3 length is 16 residues. The V and J ends lost 0 bases and 5 bases respectively, with 14 bases between them. Germline V gene data show CDR1 as SEHNR and CDR2 as FQNEAQ (reference sequence). CDR3 sequence reads: CASSLASGGSDQPQHF. Written as DNA, the CDR3 is TGTGCCAGCAGCTTAGCGTCGGGGGGGTCGGATCAGCCCCAGCATTTT.

The CDR3 DNA reads TGCGCCAGCAGCCAGCAAAGGGGGGAAAAACTGTTTTTT. Amino acids: CASSQQRGEKLFF. The chain recombines TRBV4-3 with TRBJ1-4, with a tentative D call TRBD1 (6 bases). The V end lost 3 bases, the J end lost 8 bases, and 10 bases lay between the germline ends. The CDR3 consists of 13 residues. The germline gives CDR1 LGHNA, CDR2 YSLEER.

The chain couples TRBV23-1 to TRBJ2-7; a weak D match, TRBD2 (6 bases). TRBV23-1 has ORF status, its function being uncertain. This CDR3 has 11 amino acids. Trimming cost V 5 bases and J 6 bases, with 8 bases left between them. The CDR3, as DNA: TGCGCCAGCAGTGGGCGGGGCGAGCAGTACGTC. Translated: CASSGRGEQYV.

The chain links TRBV6-1 to TRBJ1-1; D is perhaps TRBD1 (5 bases). With 7 bases removed from V and 4 bases from J, the gap between germline ends came to 13 bases. Germline V CDR1 and CDR2: MNHNS, SASEGT. The CDR3 totals 13 residues. This CDR3 reads CASILAGGTEAFF. DNA for the CDR3: TGTGCCAGCATCCTAGCGGGGGGCACTGAAGCTTTCTTT.

For the CDR3, the DNA is TGCGCCAGCAGCGGTAGCCACTCACAAGAGACCCAGTACTTC. The encoded protein is CASSGSHSQETQYF. The chain links TRBV5-1 to TRBJ2-5; D is undetermined. This CDR3 is built from 14 residues. The ends were cut back, 4 bases at V and 2 bases at J, with 12 bases in the middle. Germline CDR1 reads SGHRS; CDR2 reads YFSETQ.

This rearrangement joins TRBV28 to TRBJ2-3; 8 positions match TRBD1. CDR1 MDHEN and CDR2 SYDVKM come from the germline V gene. The V and J ends lost 5 bases and 5 bases, in that order; junction bases with no gene match: 6. CDR3 length equals 14 residues. CDR3 in amino acids: CASSADRAKDTQYF. As DNA, the CDR3 is TGTGCCAGCAGTGCGGACAGGGCTAAAGATACGCAGTATTTT.

The chain couples TRBV27 to TRBJ1-1, with D uncertain. This CDR3 region has 11 residues. V shed 3 bases and J shed 4 bases, with 3 bases lying between them. CDR1 is MNHEY and CDR2 is SMNVEV in the germline V gene (reference sequence). CDR3 sequence: CASSFGTEAFF. The CDR3 region has the DNA TGTGCCAGCAGTTTCGGCACTGAAGCTTTCTTT.

The rearrangement uses TRBV5-5 and TRBJ2-1, with D uncertain. Germline V gene lookup returns CDR1 SGHKS and CDR2 YYEKEE (reference sequence). The CDR3 length is 13 residues. V was cut by 0 bases and J by 3 bases, with 4 bases left in between. CDR3 protein: CASSLDYYNEQFF. The CDR3 bases are TGTGCCAGCAGCTTGGACTACTACAATGAGCAGTTCTTC.

Worth noting for this clone: Distinct nucleotide sequences in the sample also encode this CDR3. The gene calls are TRBV6-6 and TRBJ2-7, with unresolved D. The CDR3 loop spans 14 amino acids. The germline V and J ends were trimmed by 0 bases and 0 bases, with 6 bases remaining between them. Germline V gives CDR1 MNHNY, CDR2 SVGAGI (reference sequence). In DNA, the CDR3 is TGTGCCAGCAGTTACTCCGCAGGCTCCTACGAGCAGTACTTC. It specifies CASSYSAGSYEQYF.

This rearrangement joins TRBV28 to TRBJ2-1, with 11 bases lining up with TRBD2. The V gene's germline CDR1 is MDHEN and CDR2 SYDVKM. The V segment lost 7 bases and the J segment 0 bases; nucleotides outside the gene matches: 8. This CDR3 has 17 amino acids. CDR3 DNA: TGTGCCAGCACTAGCGGGGGGAATCCAGGCTCCTACAATGAGCAGTTCTTC. Its protein product is CASTSGGNPGSYNEQFF. The complete variable domain, with remaining parts taken from reference TRBV28 and TRBJ2-1, reads DVKVTQSSRYLVKRTGEKVFLECVQDMDHENMFWYRQDPGLGLRLIYFSYDVKMKEKGDIPEGYSVSREKKERFSLILESASTNQTSMYLCASTSGGNPGSYNEQFFGPGTRLTVL.

The chain combines TRBV10-3 with TRBJ1-5; TRBD1 agrees at 8 bases. The junction had 6 bases not matched to a gene; V was cut back by 2 bases and J by 9 bases. CDR1 and CDR2 from the germline V gene are ENHRY and SYGVKD. The CDR3 is made up of 14 amino acids. The chain's CDR3 is CAISERDRPTPQHF. The CDR3 nucleotides read TGTGCCATCAGTGAGAGGGACAGGCCGACGCCCCAGCATTTT.

A single count supports this clone. The chain has TRBV9 and TRBJ1-2; 9 nucleotides line up with TRBD1. Germline V lookup: CDR1 SGDLS, CDR2 YYNGEE. The V gene end was trimmed by 3 bases and the J gene end by 1 base; junction bases not matched to a gene: 13. The CDR3 contains 18 residues. The CDR3 nucleotides read TGTGCCAGCAGCGAGGCCCCGGGACAGGGTTCTAATAACTATGGCTACACCTTC. Its protein product is CASSEAPGQGSNNYGYTF.

The genes are TRBV28 and TRBJ1-5; D call uncertain. CDR1 MDHEN and CDR2 SYDVKM come from the germline V gene. Trimming stripped 6 bases from V and 11 bases from J, with 20 bases between. This CDR3 has 14 residues. CDR3 residues: CASSPPGLFSSQHF. In DNA, the CDR3 is TGTGCCAGCAGCCCCCCTGGACTGTTCTCGTCCCAGCATTTT.

The V call is TRBV13, the J call TRBJ2-5, with TRBD1 as a possible D gene (6 bases). Near its end, the DNA agrees better with TRBJ2-7, so the J call may be wrong. Germline V CDR1 and CDR2: PRHDT, FYEKMQ (reference sequence). The CDR3 consists of 15 residues. CDR3 protein: CASSSVLGPRGEQYF. The CDR3 DNA is TGTGCCAGCAGCTCTGTTCTCGGTCCCAGGGGCGAGCAGTACTTC.

As concerns this clone: One end of the junction fails to match germline, which may point to a read error. This chain joins TRBV7-8 and TRBJ2-6; TRBD2 matches at 8 bases. The CDR3 is 19 amino acids. Germline CDR1 reads SGHVS; CDR2 reads FQNEAQ. CDR3 nucleotides: TGTGCCAGCAGCTTATCTGGACTAGCCTTAAGCTCTGGGGCCAACGGCCTGGCTTTC. Translating it yields CASSLSGLALSSGANGLAF.

This clone appeared a few times. The chain couples TRBV6-5 to TRBJ2-1; 10 nucleotides line up with TRBD2. CDR1 is MNHEY, CDR2 SVGAGI, per germline. The CDR3 sequence is 14 residues long. V was pared by 3 bases and J by 8 bases, with 4 bases of the junction left unmatched. The chain's CDR3 is CASSYLAGEYEQFF. The CDR3 nucleotides are TGTGCCAGCAGTTATCTAGCGGGGGAATATGAGCAGTTCTTC.

V and J are TRBV4-3 and TRBJ2-7; D may be TRBD2 (6 bases). CDR1 and CDR2 from the germline V gene are LGHNA and YSLEER. Between the trimmed V and J ends, which lost 0 bases and 1 base, there was a span of 13 bases. This CDR3 has 16 amino acids. The CDR3 DNA reads TGCGCCAGCAGCCAAGAAGGGATTAGCGGATCCTACGAGCAGTACTTC. This sequence encodes CASSQEGISGSYEQYF.

The J gene is TRBJ1-4, the V gene TRBV15; 7 bases agree with TRBD1. Trimming cost V 4 bases and J 7 bases; bases outside gene matches: 12. Germline CDR1 reads LNHNV; CDR2 reads YYDKDF (reference sequence). The CDR3 totals 16 residues. CDR3 sequence: CATSIHSGTVGEKLFF. In DNA form, the CDR3 reads TGTGCCACCAGCATCCACTCCGGGACAGTTGGTGAAAAACTGTTTTTT. Supplemented by reference TRBV15 and TRBJ1-4, the full variable domain reads DAMVIQNPRYQVTQFGKPVTLSCSQTLNHNVMYWYQQKSSQAPKLLFHYYDKDFNNEADTPDNFQSRRPNTSFCFLDIRSPGLGDTAMYLCATSIHSGTVGEKLFFGSGTQLSVL.

V gene TRBV27 combines with J gene TRBJ1-4; unclear D gene. The CDR3 loop spans 13 amino acids. Germline V gene data show CDR1 as MNHEY and CDR2 as SMNVEV (reference sequence). The V end lost 1 base, the J end lost 8 bases, and 8 bases lay between the germline ends. In nucleotides, the CDR3 is TGTGCCAGCAGTTTATTGGGGAGCGAAAAACTGTTTTTT. It encodes CASSLLGSEKLFF.

The chain is built from TRBV2 and TRBJ2-1; D is possibly TRBD2 (6 bases). The germline V gene encodes CDR1 SNHLY and CDR2 FYNNEI. This CDR3 has 15 residues. The V and J ends lost 4 bases and 0 bases respectively, with 10 bases between them. CDR3: CASSVAEGSYNEQFF. The DNA of the CDR3 is TGTGCCAGCAGTGTAGCGGAGGGCTCCTACAATGAGCAGTTCTTC. The whole variable domain, remainder taken from reference TRBV2 and TRBJ2-1, is EPEVTQTPSHQVTQMGQEVILRCVPISNHLYFYWYRQILGQKVEFLVSFYNNEISEKSEIFDDQFSVERPDGSNFTLKIRSTKLEDSAMYFCASSVAEGSYNEQFFGPGTRLTVL.

The rearrangement uses TRBV6-1 and TRBJ1-4, with a tentative D call TRBD1 (6 bases). Trimming removed 8 bases at V and 5 bases at J, with 12 bases between. Germline V lookup: CDR1 MNHNS, CDR2 SASEGT. The CDR3 covers 13 residues. CDR3 bases: TGTGCCAGCGGCGGACAGTGGAATGAAAAACTGTTTTTT. It is translated as CASGGQWNEKLFF.

V and J are TRBV7-7 and TRBJ2-2, with D possibly matching TRBD1 (6 bases). Trimming shortened V by 5 bases and J by 6 bases, and 19 bases separated the two germline ends. The CDR3 runs to 16 residues. Germline V CDR1 and CDR2: SSHAT, FNYEAQ (reference sequence). The CDR3 bases are TGTGCCAGCAGCGTTTCACAGGGTTCCCCGTCCGGGGAGCTGTTTTTT. Amino acid sequence: CASSVSQGSPSGELFF. The variable domain in full, completed from reference TRBV7-7 and TRBJ2-2, reads GAGVSQSPRYKVTKRGQDVTLRCDPISSHATLYWYQQALGQGPEFLTYFNYEAQPDKSGLPSDRFSAERPEGSISTLTIQRTEQRDSAMYRCASSVSQGSPSGELFFGEGSRLTVL.

V gene TRBV6-1 combines with J gene TRBJ1-5, with D unclear. The CDR3 sequence is 16 residues long. From germline, CDR1 is MNHNS and CDR2 SASEGT. Trimming cost V 2 bases and J 3 bases, with 14 bases left between them. Here the CDR3 reads CASSESPGRSNQPQHF. The CDR3 DNA sequence: TGTGCCAGCAGTGAATCACCGGGGAGGTCCAATCAGCCCCAGCATTTT.

The chain uses TRBV4-3 and TRBJ2-7, with TRBD2 matching 12 bases. CDR1 is LGHNA, CDR2 YSLEER, per germline. The trim removed 1 base at V and 7 bases at J, leaving 8 bases unmatched. The CDR3 is 16 amino acids. The CDR3 DNA reads as TGCGCCAGCAGCCAAGCGCGGACTAGCGGGGTACGAGAGCAGTACTTC. This translates into CASSQARTSGVREQYF.